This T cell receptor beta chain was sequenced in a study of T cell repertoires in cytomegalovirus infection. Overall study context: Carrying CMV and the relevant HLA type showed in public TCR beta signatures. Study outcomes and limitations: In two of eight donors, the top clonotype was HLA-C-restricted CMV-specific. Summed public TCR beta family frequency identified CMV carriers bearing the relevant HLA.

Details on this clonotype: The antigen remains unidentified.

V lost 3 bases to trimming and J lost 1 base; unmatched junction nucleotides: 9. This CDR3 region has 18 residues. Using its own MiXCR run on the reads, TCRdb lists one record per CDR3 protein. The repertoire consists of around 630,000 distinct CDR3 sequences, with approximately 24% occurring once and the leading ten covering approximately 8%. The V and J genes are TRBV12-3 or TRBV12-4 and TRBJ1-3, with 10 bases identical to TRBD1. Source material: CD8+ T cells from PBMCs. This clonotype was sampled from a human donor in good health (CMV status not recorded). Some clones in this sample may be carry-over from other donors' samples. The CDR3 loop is CASSLTGGPTHSGNTIYF. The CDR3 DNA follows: TGTGCCAGCAGTTTGACAGGGGGCCCAACCCATTCTGGAAACACCATATATTTT.